This T cell receptor (beta chain) was sequenced in a study of blood T cell repertoires in COVID-19. At the level of the study: PBMCs, B-cell-depleted T cells, or T cells were the source of the cDNA or gDNA that made up the material.

This table comes from immunoSEQ multiplex PCR, and its TCRdb copy is limited to in-frame clones, with some not included. In the table there are approximately 38,000 clones, around 91% of which are singletons. CDR3 length: 15 residues. V lost 5 bases and J lost 3; bases outside the gene matches: 7. CDR1 is SGDLS and CDR2 is YYNGEE in the germline V gene. This chain connects TRBV9 to TRBJ2-3; 9 bases agree with TRBD1. This sequence was found in a man younger than 45 with active or convalescent COVID-19. The sequenced material came from peripheral blood. In nucleotides, the CDR3 is TGTGCCAGCAGGGCAGAGGGGACAGGGACAGATACGCAGTATTTT. This translates into CASRAEGTGTDTQYF.